This T cell receptor (beta chain) derives from a study of regulatory T cells in long-lasting Graves disease. Overall study: Under 3 months of antithyroid drugs had been taken by newly diagnosed Graves' patients.

Time point here: newly diagnosed GD, antithyroid drugs for less than 3 months. The authors made the TCR library using RNA they extracted from PBMCs. Germline-derived CDR1 and CDR2 are SGHTA and FQGNSA. The CDR3 extends over 17 amino acids. Trimming took 5 bases from V and 2 from J; bases not matched to a gene: 15. Assembly of TCR beta libraries relied on iRepertoire HTBI primers together with Arm-PCR of CDR3 regions. TCRdb reprocessed the multiplex PCR reads with MiXCR, giving one entry per CDR3 protein. The sample includes 400,000 to 550,000 distinct CDR3 sequences, roughly 17% of them seen just once. This clonotype was detected many times. Its antigen is still unknown. Study observations and caveats: With a few thousand shared public clonotypes, persistent patients exceeded new patients, who shared about a thousand.

These same data were also listed under a study on T cells in Graves' hyperthyroidism and ophthalmopathy. Per that study: Hyperthyroidism, newly diagnosed and lasting under 2 months, affected patients aged 18 to 65. The HTBI primer set drove a first-round RT-PCR of the TCR CDR3.

Specimen: peripheral blood mononuclear cells (PBMCs), collected at new diagnosis, from a patient treated with antithyroid drugs. The receptor comes from a woman in her twenties or thirties with Graves disease. This chain links TRBV7-2 with TRBJ2-7; TRBD2 matches 7 bases. The CDR3 DNA reads TGTGCCAGCAGCCCCGAGGTAGCGGGCCTTGTCACCTACGAGCAGTACTTC. Its protein product is CASSPEVAGLVTYEQYF.